This T cell receptor (beta chain) was sequenced during a study of blood T cell repertoires in COVID-19. Clones were read by immunoSEQ multiplex PCR, and TCRdb kept only the in-frame ones, dropping some. The sample consists of about 200,000 clones, around 85% of them appearing once. Trimming cost V 1 base and J 3 bases, with 7 bases left between them. The CDR3 is 13 amino acids. Germline-derived CDR1 and CDR2 are MDHEN and SYDVKM. Sequenced sample: peripheral blood. This chain links TRBV28 with TRBJ2-7; TRBD2 might be the D (5 bases). This receptor was identified in a man in his 60s with acute or convalescent COVID-19. The chain's CDR3 is CASSLSGDYEQYF. In DNA, the CDR3 is TGTGCCAGCAGTTTATCCGGGGACTACGAGCAGTACTTC.